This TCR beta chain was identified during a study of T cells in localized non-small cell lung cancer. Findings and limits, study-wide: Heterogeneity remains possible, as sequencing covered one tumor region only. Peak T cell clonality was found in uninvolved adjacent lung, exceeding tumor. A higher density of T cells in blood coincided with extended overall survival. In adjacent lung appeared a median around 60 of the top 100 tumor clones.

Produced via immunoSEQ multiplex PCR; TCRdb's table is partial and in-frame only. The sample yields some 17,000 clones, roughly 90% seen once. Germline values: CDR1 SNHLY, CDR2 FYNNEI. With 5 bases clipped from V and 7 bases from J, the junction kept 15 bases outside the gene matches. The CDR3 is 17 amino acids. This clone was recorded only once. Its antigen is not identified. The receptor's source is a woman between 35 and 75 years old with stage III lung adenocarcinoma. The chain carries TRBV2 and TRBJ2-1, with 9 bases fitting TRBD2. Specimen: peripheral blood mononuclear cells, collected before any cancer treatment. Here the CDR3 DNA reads TGTGCCAGCAGTATTGGATCCCTAGCGGGGTTCGGGAATGAGCAGTTCTTC. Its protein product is CASSIGSLAGFGNEQFF.